One and the same sample provided the 7 T cell receptor beta chains below, sequenced in a study of shared clonotypes between healthy human individuals. Assay: immunoSEQ multiplex PCR; the TCRdb copy retains only in-frame clones and omits some. Of approximately 530,000 clones in the sample, 90% to 96% are singletons; the top ten hold 0.06%. Sample: naive CD4+ T cells sorted from blood. Documented subset: CD45RA+ positively selected. The receptors shown here come from a woman under 40 in good health.

V usage is TRBV5-1 and J usage is TRBJ2-7; maybe TRBD1 (6 bases). V dropped 4 bases and J dropped 3 bases, with 11 bases sitting between them. This CDR3 comprises 13 residues. The germline CDR1 and CDR2 sequences are SGHRS and YFSETQ. The CDR3 sequence is CASSSRDNYEQYF. DNA for the CDR3: TGCGCCAGCAGCAGCCGGGACAACTACGAGCAGTACTTC.

The chain joins TRBV7-2 to TRBJ1-4; possibly TRBD1 for D (6 bases). V lost 5 bases to trimming and J lost 0 bases, with 10 bases between them. The germline gives CDR1 SGHTA, CDR2 FQGNSA. This CDR3 is built from 15 residues. CDR3 coding DNA: TGTGCCAGCAGCCGAGGGGGGGCAACTAATGAAAAACTGTTTTTT. Translating it yields CASSRGGATNEKLFF. The full variable domain, its missing parts supplied by reference TRBV7-2 and TRBJ1-4, is GAGVSQSPSNKVTEKGKDVELRCDPISGHTALYWYRQSLGQGLEFLIYFQGNSAPDKSGLPSDRFSAERTGGSVSTLTIQRTQQEDSAVYLCASSRGGATNEKLFFGSGTQLSVL.

This clone has a handful of counts. The gene calls are TRBV19 and TRBJ1-3; D is undetermined. Germline-derived CDR1 and CDR2 are LNHDA and SQIVND (reference sequence). The ends were cut back, 3 bases at V and 4 bases at J, with 13 bases in the middle. This CDR3 comprises 15 residues. CDR3 residues: CASSIWLEGGNTIYF. CDR3 nucleotides: TGTGCCAGTAGTATTTGGCTGGAGGGCGGAAACACCATATATTTT.

The rearrangement joins TRBV5-6 to TRBJ2-1, with a possible D match to TRBD2 (6 bases). Germline CDR1 SGHDT, CDR2 YYEEEE. The CDR3 consists of 15 residues. V was pared by 3 bases and J by 0 bases, with 10 bases between. The CDR3 protein is CASSSLASSYNEQFF. CDR3 DNA sequence: TGTGCCAGCAGCTCTCTAGCGAGCTCCTACAATGAGCAGTTCTTC.

The gene calls are TRBV7-6 and TRBJ2-7; 8 bases fit TRBD1. Germline V gene data show CDR1 as SGHVS and CDR2 as FNYEAQ. Unmatched junction bases numbered 3, after V lost 4 bases and J lost 1 base. The CDR3 has 14 amino acids. The CDR3 bases are TGTGCCAGCAGCTACAGGACAGGGTCCTACGAGCAGTACTTC. Encoded protein: CASSYRTGSYEQYF.

The chain joins TRBV5-8 to TRBJ1-2, with 11 bases lining up with TRBD1. Trimming took 5 bases from V and 3 from J; bases not matched to a gene: 3. The CDR3 totals 14 residues. Germline assignment: CDR1 SGHTS and CDR2 YDEGEE. This CDR3 reads CASRDRGHDYGYTF. The CDR3 DNA reads TGTGCCAGCAGGGACAGGGGGCACGACTATGGCTACACCTTC.

The gene calls are TRBV6-6 and TRBJ1-1, with 7 bases matching TRBD1. The CDR3 is made up of 14 amino acids. Germline trimming cut 6 bases from V and 2 bases from J; bases unmatched to any gene: 6. Germline CDR1 is MNHNY and CDR2 is SVGAGI (reference sequence). The CDR3 sequence is CASSRGTANTEAFF. In DNA form, the CDR3 reads TGTGCCAGCAGCCGCGGGACAGCCAACACTGAAGCTTTCTTT.